These 24 T cell receptor beta chains came from one sample sequenced in a study of T-cell memory formation after mild COVID-19 (dated by TCRdb to the early 2020s). The library was built by means of 5' RACE. These reads were obtained on an Illumina NovaSeq 6000. TCRdb reprocessing: public reads trimmed at Q25 with fastp, clones called with MiXCR, in-frame beta chains kept. Merged by CDR3 protein, the rows form single entries marked with the most common genes and DNA. Present in this sample are hundreds of thousands of distinct CDR3 sequences, less than 25% of which were seen just once. 7% to 9% of the sample rests with the top ten. Sequenced: PBMCs or a T cell subset sorted from them (not recorded which). Every receptor here comes from an adult woman who had mild COVID-19 (a few samples of this study predate the infection). The sample titles of this study are shuffled in the database, so cell type and time point are left out; the donor was told from shared clones.

The gene calls are TRBV29-1 and TRBJ1-2, with 11 bases identical to TRBD1. The CDR3 covers 12 residues. Germline values: CDR1 SQVTM, CDR2 ANQGSEA. With 4 bases clipped from V and 8 bases from J, the junction kept 3 bases outside the gene matches. The CDR3 here is CSVVGQGAGYTF. CDR3 DNA sequence: TGCAGCGTTGTTGGACAGGGGGCGGGCTACACCTTC.

As DNA, the CDR3 is TGTGCCAGTAGTATCGGGTTAGCGGGATTCGCTTACGAGCAGTACTTC. Translated, it gives CASSIGLAGFAYEQYF. The rearrangement uses TRBV19 and TRBJ2-7; 8 nucleotides agree with TRBD2. CDR3 length equals 16 residues. V trimming: 3 bases; J trimming: 4 bases; junction bases outside the gene matches: 11. Germline CDR1 reads LNHDA; CDR2 reads SQIVND (reference sequence).

Only a few counts were recorded for this clonotype. The genes are TRBV7-2 and TRBJ2-1; 12 bases are a match to TRBD2. The V segment lost 3 bases and the J segment 1 base; nucleotides outside the gene matches: 1. In germline, CDR1 is SGHTA, CDR2 FQGNSA. This CDR3 contains 16 residues. The CDR3 region has the DNA TGTGCCAGCAGCTTGGGACTAGCGGGTTCCTACAATGAGCAGTTCTTC. Protein sequence: CASSLGLAGSYNEQFF.

This clonotype showed up just a few times. The chain uses TRBV4-2 and TRBJ2-3, with 10 bases matching TRBD1. The V segment lost 2 bases and the J segment 3 bases; nucleotides outside the gene matches: 5. This CDR3 is 16 amino acids long. Germline CDR1 is LGHNA and CDR2 is YNFKEQ. The CDR3 is CASSQLPGQGTDTQYF. As DNA, the CDR3 is TGTGCCAGCAGCCAACTTCCGGGACAGGGGACAGATACGCAGTATTTT.

The rearrangement links TRBV5-1 to TRBJ1-1, with D tentatively TRBD1 (6 bases). Per the germline V gene, CDR1 is SGHRS and CDR2 is YFSETQ. V shed 0 bases and J shed 0 bases, with 9 bases lying between them. The CDR3 totals 15 residues. CDR3 sequence: CASSLARTVNTEAFF. In DNA form, the CDR3 reads TGCGCCAGCAGCTTGGCCCGGACAGTGAACACTGAAGCTTTCTTT.

The sample holds a few counts of this clonotype. This chain links TRBV27 with TRBJ2-1, with a possible D match to TRBD2 (6 bases). V was shortened by 6 bases and J by 6 bases, with 18 bases between the two germline ends. Germline CDR1 MNHEY, CDR2 SMNVEV (reference sequence). The CDR3 sequence is 15 residues long. The DNA for the CDR3 is TGTGCCAGCAGACCTCAGGCGGGAAGATCCAATGAGCAGTTCTTC. Residues: CASRPQAGRSNEQFF.

This clonotype was found once. The J gene is TRBJ1-1, the V gene TRBV9; a possible D gene is TRBD1 (5 bases). The CDR3 sequence is 15 residues long. The germline V and J ends were trimmed by 0 bases and 10 bases, with 19 bases remaining between them. Germline V CDR1 and CDR2: SGDLS, YYNGEE. The CDR3 here is CASSVDWGAGLGAFF. The CDR3 DNA sequence: TGTGCCAGCAGCGTAGATTGGGGCGCGGGATTAGGAGCTTTCTTT.

This clonotype has more than one count but fewer than ten. The rearrangement joins TRBV7-9 to TRBJ2-6; unclear D gene. In germline, CDR1 is SEHNR, CDR2 FQNEAQ (reference sequence). The CDR3 has 14 amino acids. Trimming took 8 bases from V and 2 from J, leaving 10 bases between them. CDR3 bases: TGTGCCAGCCTCCGCAGAGCTGGGGCCAACGTCCTGACTTTC. Encoded protein: CASLRRAGANVLTF.

J is TRBJ2-7 and V is TRBV5-1; D is undetermined. V shed 5 bases and J shed 5 bases, with 14 bases lying between them. The germline CDR1 and CDR2 sequences are SGHRS and YFSETQ. CDR3 length: 13 residues. CDR3 amino acids: CASSQTEYNEQYF. DNA for the CDR3: TGCGCCAGCAGTCAGACGGAATACAACGAGCAGTACTTC.

In its sample, this clonotype was seen a few times. DNA for the CDR3: TGTGCCAGTACCCGAGGGGTAACTGGGGCCAACGTCCTGACTTTC. Residues: CASTRGVTGANVLTF. This rearrangement joins TRBV19 to TRBJ2-6; D could derive from TRBD1 or TRBD2 (5 bases each). CDR3 size: 15 residues. The ends were cut back, 7 bases at V and 2 bases at J, with 12 bases in the middle. Germline loops: CDR1 LNHDA, CDR2 SQIVND (reference sequence).

The J gene is TRBJ1-2, the V gene TRBV27; 7 positions match TRBD1. The junction had 4 bases not matched to a gene; V was cut back by 1 base and J by 2 bases. The CDR3 is 15 amino acids. The germline CDR1 and CDR2 sequences are MNHEY and SMNVEV (reference sequence). CDR3 loop: CASSLYGTANYGYTF. As DNA, the CDR3 is TGTGCCAGCAGTTTATACGGGACAGCCAACTATGGCTACACCTTC.

This clonotype occurred a few times. The chain combines TRBV4-1 with TRBJ2-3, with 9 positions matching TRBD2. J gave up 0 bases and V 1 base, and 8 bases lay outside the gene matches. The CDR3 extends over 18 amino acids. Germline V gene sequence: CDR1 MGHRA, CDR2 YSYEKL. The CDR3, as DNA: TGCGCCAGCAGCCAAGGCCTAGCGGGGCTCTCTAGCACAGATACGCAGTATTTT. It translates to CASSQGLAGLSSTDTQYF.

In its sample, this clonotype was seen many times. The genes are TRBV7-9 and TRBJ2-7; D is unclear. Trimming left V 1 base short and J 0 bases short, with 7 bases between. In germline, CDR1 is SEHNR, CDR2 FQNEAQ (reference sequence). CDR3 length equals 14 residues. CDR3 protein: CASSLDVSSYEQYF. CDR3 in DNA: TGTGCCAGCAGCTTAGATGTAAGCTCCTACGAGCAGTACTTC.

This clonotype has more than one count but fewer than ten. The V call is TRBV7-3, the J call TRBJ2-1; 9 bases map to TRBD2. Germline lookup yields CDR1 SGHTA and CDR2 FQGTGA. CDR3 length: 14 amino acids. After removal of 3 bases from V and 10 bases from J, the junction contained 7 bases not matched to a gene. DNA for the CDR3: TGTGCCAGCAGCTTGGCTAGCGGGGACCGCGAGCAGTTCTTC. This codes for CASSLASGDREQFF.

The chain carries TRBV18 and TRBJ1-6, with 9 nucleotides matching TRBD1. The CDR3 runs 14 residues. Germline V lookup: CDR1 KGHSH, CDR2 LQKENI. Trimming removed 5 bases from V and 7 bases from J; junction bases left unmatched: 3. CDR3 residues: CASSTTGGNSPLHF. CDR3 DNA sequence: TGTGCCAGCTCAACGACAGGGGGAAATTCACCCCTCCACTTT.

This clonotype was seen a handful of times. The J gene is TRBJ1-5, the V gene TRBV27; a weak D match, TRBD1 (5 bases). The CDR3 sequence is 14 residues long. Germline assignment: CDR1 MNHEY and CDR2 SMNVEV (reference sequence). V was trimmed by 10 bases and J by 0 bases, leaving 13 bases between them. CDR3 sequence: CATSGGFSNQPQHF. CDR3 nucleotide sequence: TGTGCCACAAGTGGGGGGTTTAGCAATCAGCCCCAGCATTTT.

This rearrangement joins TRBV4-1 to TRBJ2-1, with TRBD2 matching 9 bases. Germline V gene data show CDR1 as MGHRA and CDR2 as YSYEKL. The CDR3 is made up of 16 amino acids. The V segment lost 0 bases and the J segment 4 bases; nucleotides outside the gene matches: 4. The CDR3 sequence is CASSQDLSGGYNEQFF. The DNA of the CDR3 is TGCGCCAGCAGCCAAGATTTGAGCGGGGGGTACAATGAGCAGTTCTTC.

The chain joins TRBV7-2 to TRBJ1-1; D gene ambiguous. Germline V gives CDR1 SGHTA, CDR2 FQGNSA. The CDR3 has 12 residues. Trimming took off 2 bases at V and 5 bases at J, with 6 bases between the two ends. This chain's CDR3 is CASSLPLTEAFF. The CDR3 DNA is TGTGCCAGCAGCTTACCTTTGACTGAAGCTTTCTTT.

This clonotype turned up a few times. The chain couples TRBV7-9 to TRBJ2-7, with D maybe TRBD2 (5 bases). CDR1 is SEHNR and CDR2 is FQNEAQ in the germline V gene (reference sequence). V was cut by 4 bases and J by 12 bases, with 22 bases left in between. CDR3 length: 14 amino acids. In nucleotides, the CDR3 is TGTGCCAGCAGCTCGCCAGCCTCTAGCCTCCTGAGGTACTTC. This gives the protein CASSSPASSLLRYF.

In its sample, this clonotype was seen a few times. The CDR3 sequence is CASSPRPGQQSYEQYF. The CDR3 region has the DNA TGTGCCAGCAGCCCCCGACCGGGACAGCAATCCTACGAGCAGTACTTC. The chain recombines TRBV5-5 with TRBJ2-7, with 7 bases matching TRBD1. Germline values: CDR1 SGHKS, CDR2 YYEKEE (reference sequence). V trimming: 4 bases; J trimming: 1 base; junction bases outside the gene matches: 11. The CDR3 has 16 amino acids. The full variable domain, with the rest looked up from reference TRBV5-5 and TRBJ2-7, is DAGVTQSPTHLIKTRGQQVTLRCSPISGHKSVSWYQQVLGQGPQFIFQYYEKEERGRGNFPDRFSARQFPNYSSELNVNALLLGDSALYLCASSPRPGQQSYEQYFGPGTRLTVT.

The rearrangement uses TRBV2 and TRBJ1-2; D is unresolved. Germline lookup yields CDR1 SNHLY and CDR2 FYNNEI. V gave up 4 bases and J gave up 3 bases, with 12 bases separating them. This CDR3 contains 14 residues. DNA of the CDR3: TGTGCCAGCAGTGTGGGGAGGGCGTACTATGGCTACACCTTC. This translates into CASSVGRAYYGYTF.

The chain uses TRBV12-3 or TRBV12-4 and TRBJ1-1; tentatively, D is TRBD1 (5 bases). The germline V and J ends were trimmed by 5 bases and 1 base, with 8 bases remaining between them. This CDR3 is 13 amino acids long. The CDR3 here is CASSTQGNTEAFF. CDR3 in DNA: TGTGCCAGCAGTACTCAGGGGAACACTGAAGCTTTCTTT.

This clonotype showed up just a few times. This sequence joins TRBV3-1 and TRBJ2-7, with D perhaps being TRBD1 or TRBD2 (5 bases each). V lost 4 bases to trimming and J lost 8 bases, with 12 bases between them. The CDR3 contains 12 residues. Germline CDR1 reads LGHDT; CDR2 reads YNNKEL (reference sequence). In DNA form, the CDR3 reads TGTGCCAGCAGCCCGACAGACGGGAAGCAGTACTTC. Protein product: CASSPTDGKQYF.

This clonotype was picked up a small number of times. This chain uses TRBV6-5 with TRBJ2-2; TRBD1 matches at 7 bases. The germline V gene has CDR1 MNHEY and CDR2 SVGAGI. This CDR3 region has 15 residues. V gave up 0 bases and J gave up 13 bases; unmatched junction bases: 11. CDR3 region: CASSYSGTVVVALFF. CDR3 nucleotide sequence: TGTGCCAGCAGTTACTCAGGGACAGTCGTTGTTGCGCTGTTTTTT.